Below, 3 T cell receptor beta chains from the same sample are listed, as sequenced in a study of T cell clones after liver transplantation. Profiling relied on immunoSEQ multiplex PCR, and the TCRdb table lists in-frame clones only, not all of them. The repertoire includes roughly 120,000 clones, over 75% of them detected once, and 0.8% to 0.9% sits in the top ten. The sequences come from CD4+ T cells from blood, collected 12 months after liver transplant. These receptors were taken from a human patient who received a liver transplant. Some T cells may be graft donor cells.

The gene calls are TRBV7-9 and TRBJ2-7; the D is unclear. The CDR3 spans 15 residues. Per the germline V gene, CDR1 is SEHNR and CDR2 is FQNEAQ (reference sequence). The ends were cut back, 7 bases at V and 1 base at J, with 17 bases in the middle. DNA of the CDR3: TGTGCCAGCACCCTAGACCAGCTCCATTCCTACGAGCAGTACTTC. Protein: CASTLDQLHSYEQYF.

The chain combines TRBV5-1 with TRBJ2-3; D unresolved. V was clipped by 2 bases and J by 0 bases, with 10 bases between them. The CDR3 runs to 15 residues. CDR1 is SGHRS, CDR2 YFSETQ, per germline. As DNA, the CDR3 is TGCGCCAGCAGCTTTTGGGGTAGCAGCACAGATACGCAGTATTTT. Protein: CASSFWGSSTDTQYF.

V is TRBV20-1 and J is TRBJ1-5; D is ambiguous. This CDR3 has 9 residues. In germline, CDR1 is DFQATT, CDR2 SNEGSKA (reference sequence). Trimming stripped 5 bases from V and 5 bases from J, with 1 base between. CDR3 in DNA: TGCAGTGCTGATCAGCCCCAGCATTTT. Translated, it gives CSADQPQHF.